This TCR beta chain was recorded in a study of cytomegalovirus exposure and HLA in healthy donors. Study in general: Earlier, about 179 million T cells were analyzed, and more than 100 million unique TCR beta sequences were found among them. Study-wide findings and caveats: Common viral pathogens seemed, in a later analysis, to connect with several of the most significant clusters. The classifier reportedly diagnosed cytomegalovirus status with high sensitivity and specificity. Most sequenced TCRs were rare (though some public TCRs occurred in many donors).

There are a few counts of this clone. The antigen is not known. The primer mix had 60 Vbeta and 13 Jbeta primers. Assay used: immunoSEQ multiplex PCR; TCRdb lists only in-frame clones, some missing. This table holds over 100,000 clones, around 77% found once. The TCR comes from a man aged 35 to 55 in good health and CMV-seropositive. The sample taken for sequencing was PBMCs.

In DNA form, the CDR3 reads TGTGCCAGCAGCCAAGATCGCACTGAAGCTTTCTTT. This codes for CASSQDRTEAFF. The gene calls are TRBV4-2 and TRBJ1-1; D gene uncertain. The CDR3 extends over 12 amino acids. Germline assignment: CDR1 LGHNA and CDR2 YNFKEQ. V was shortened by 0 bases and J by 4 bases, with 3 bases between the two germline ends.